This is a list of T cell receptor beta chains from one sample in a study of a mutant IDH1 vaccine in newly diagnosed glioma. Using immunoSEQ multiplex PCR, the repertoire was profiled, and TCRdb retains in-frame clones only, with some absent. Of 68,000 or so clones listed, approximately 79% were seen once; the top ten hold 8.2%. Source: PBMCs, taken from a glioma patient treated with radiotherapy, temozolomide or both. Receptors were obtained from a man in his fifties with glioma. Both conserved end residues are part of each CDR3. The D gene is left open where the match is weak. Expanded clones are given a class, and other clones once, few, many or no size at all.

j_gene | abundance | v_gene | d_gene | CDR3nt | CDR3aa
TRBJ2-5 | NA | TRBV5-1 | NA | TGCGCCAGCAGCTTAGGGACGGGGCAAGAGACCCAGTACTTC | CASSLGTGQETQYF
TRBJ2-3 | NA | TRBV6-6 | NA | TGTGCCAGCAGTTCACCCACAGCACACTGGGCGCAGTATTTT | CASSSPTAHWAQYF
TRBJ2-1 | NA | TRBV11-2 | NA | TGTGCCAGCAGCACCACCCCATACAATGAGCAGTTCTTC | CASSTTPYNEQFF
TRBJ2-1 | NA | TRBV5-6 | NA | TGTGCCAGCAGTTCCGGGACACCGGGAGAGCAGTTCTTC | CASSSGTPGEQFF
TRBJ1-4 | few | TRBV7-8 | NA | TGTGCCAGCAGCTTAACGGCCCATGAAAAACTGTTTTTT | CASSLTAHEKLFF
TRBJ1-1 | NA | TRBV19 | NA | TGTGCCAGTAGTGTCGGACTTGCCCTAGAAGCTTTCTTT | CASSVGLALEAFF
TRBJ2-2 | NA | TRBV30 | TRBD1 | TGTCTGGGACAGGGGCCCGCCGGGGAGCTGTTTTTT | CLGQGPAGELFF
TRBJ2-7 | NA | TRBV19 | TRBD1 | TGTGCCAGTAGTCCTCTCTTGGGACAGGGAAGATCGGAGCAGTACTTC | CASSPLLGQGRSEQYF
TRBJ1-1 | NA | TRBV10-3 | NA | TGTGCCATCAGTGACCGCGGTAGGAGGGGCGGAACTGAAGCTTTCTTT | CAISDRGRRGGTEAFF
TRBJ1-3 | NA | TRBV28 | TRBD1 | TGTGCCAGCAGTGTTGACAGGGTCCCTGGAAACACCATATATTTT | CASSVDRVPGNTIYF
TRBJ2-7 | NA | TRBV29-1 | TRBD2 | TGCAGCGTAGGTACGGGAGGGCACGAGCAGTACTTC | CSVGTGGHEQYF
TRBJ1-1 | NA | TRBV5-4 | NA | TGTGCCAGCAGCCCGGAACTGAACACTGAAGCTTTCTTT | CASSPELNTEAFF
TRBJ2-3 | NA | TRBV28 | NA | TGTGCCAGCAGTTTACCCAGCACAGATACGCAGTATTTT | CASSLPSTDTQYF
TRBJ2-3 | NA | TRBV13 | NA | TGTGCCAGCAGCTTATCGAGAACCCCAAGGAGAACAGATACGCAGTATTTT | CASSLSRTPRRTDTQYF
TRBJ1-2 | NA | TRBV6-5 | NA | TGTGCCAGCAGCCAGGGTCCGGCGGGCTATGGCTACACCTTC | CASSQGPAGYGYTF
TRBJ2-5 | NA | TRBV6-1 | NA | TGTGCCAGCAGTGAAGCATCGGCGGCATTGGGGACCCAGTACTTC | CASSEASAALGTQYF
TRBJ2-2 | NA | TRBV6-5 | NA | TGTGCCAGCAGTTACGGGGCAGGCGGGGAGCTGTTTTTT | CASSYGAGGELFF
TRBJ1-3 | NA | TRBV27 | NA | TGTGCCAGCAGTTTATACAGGGACCCTGGAAACACCATATATTTT | CASSLYRDPGNTIYF
TRBJ2-1 | NA | TRBV7-8 | TRBD2 | TGTGCCAGCAGCGCTGGGGTCGGAACTAGCGGGGTAGGGTCCTACAATGAGCAGTTCTTC | CASSAGVGTSGVGSYNEQFF
TRBJ1-2 | NA | TRBV27 | TRBD1 | TGTGCCAGCAGTTCGGACAGGGGGCGGGGTGGCTACACCTTC | CASSSDRGRGGYTF
TRBJ1-1 | few | TRBV30 | NA | TGTGCCTGGAGCCGGACAGCATCAATCAACACTGAAGCTTTCTTT | CAWSRTASINTEAFF
TRBJ1-3 | NA | TRBV6-5 | NA | TGTGCCAGCAGTTATTCCGGACTGTCCTCTGGAAACACCATATATTTT | CASSYSGLSSGNTIYF
TRBJ2-3 | NA | TRBV15 | NA | TGTGCCACCAGCAGAGGAATCCAAGATACGCAGTATTTT | CATSRGIQDTQYF
TRBJ1-2 | once | TRBV18 | NA | TGTGCCAGCTCACCCACAGGGAACTATGGCTACACCTTC | CASSPTGNYGYTF
TRBJ2-7 | NA | TRBV6-1 | NA | TGTGCCAGCAGTGGATCCGGGACACTTTCGCCGCGGGAGCAGTACTTC | CASSGSGTLSPREQYF
TRBJ2-5 | NA | TRBV4-1 | NA | TGCGCCAGCAGCCGGGGACCGCAAGAGACCCAGTACTTC | CASSRGPQETQYF
TRBJ2-4 | NA | TRBV13 | NA | TGTGCCAGCAGCTTAAGGACCAAAAACATTCAGTACTTC | CASSLRTKNIQYF
TRBJ1-1 | NA | TRBV19 | NA | TGTGCCAGTAGTATAAGAGGGTTGGGGAACACTGAAGCTTTCTTT | CASSIRGLGNTEAFF
TRBJ1-1 | few | TRBV7-9 | NA | TGTGCCAGCAGCCTTCGCGTTAGGGCTTTCTTT | CASSLRVRAFF
TRBJ2-5 | NA | TRBV11-1 | NA | TGTGCCAGCACCACCCCTAGCGCCTTGGGAGAGACCCAGTACTTC | CASTTPSALGETQYF
TRBJ1-6 | once | TRBV7-8 | NA | TGTGCCAGCAGCTTAGGGACCCACGGGGGTTCACCCCTCCACTTT | CASSLGTHGGSPLHF
TRBJ1-2 | NA | TRBV30 | NA | TGTGCCTGGAGTAAGGGAAACTATGGCTACACCTTC | CAWSKGNYGYTF
TRBJ2-6 | once | TRBV15 | NA | TGTGCCACCAGCAGAGGATCAGACTCTGGGGCCAACGTCCTGACTTTC | CATSRGSDSGANVLTF
TRBJ2-7 | NA | TRBV4-3 | NA | TGCGCCAGCAGCCGTTCTCGGGGCAGCTCCTACGAGCAGTACTTC | CASSRSRGSSYEQYF
TRBJ2-1 | few | TRBV7-2 | NA | TGTGCCAGCAGCTTAGACGGTGGGGCCAATGAGCAGTTCTTC | CASSLDGGANEQFF
TRBJ2-7 | NA | TRBV7-8 | NA | TGTGCCAGCAGCTTAGGGGTCCGGACCTACGAGCAGTACTTC | CASSLGVRTYEQYF
TRBJ2-2 | NA | TRBV7-6 | NA | TGTGCCAGCAGCTTTTCTCAGATTAACACCGGGGAGCTGTTTTTT | CASSFSQINTGELFF
TRBJ1-5 | NA | TRBV5-5 | NA | TGTGCCAGCAGCTTGGTGGCGGGGAGTAGCAATCAGCCCCAGCATTTT | CASSLVAGSSNQPQHF
TRBJ2-2 | NA | TRBV4-1 | TRBD2 | TGCGCCAGCAGCCAAAGCTCGATAGCGGGGGGGCCGACCACCGGGGAGCTGTTTTTT | CASSQSSIAGGPTTGELFF
TRBJ2-2 | NA | TRBV9 | TRBD1 | TGTGCCAGCAGCGTAGAGGGACAGGGGACCGGGGAGCTGTTTTTT | CASSVEGQGTGELFF
TRBJ2-1 | few | TRBV9 | NA | TGTGCCAGCAGCGCCCACAATGAGCAGTTCTTC | CASSAHNEQFF
TRBJ1-1 | few | TRBV7-9 | TRBD1 | TGTGCCAGCAGCTTTACTCGGGACAGGAACACTGAAGCTTTCTTT | CASSFTRDRNTEAFF
TRBJ2-2 | NA | TRBV23-1 | NA | TGCGCCAGCAGTCAATCAAGGCCTGGGGCTCCGGACACCGGGGAGCTGTTTTTT | CASSQSRPGAPDTGELFF
TRBJ2-1 | NA | TRBV7-2 | NA | TGTGCCAGCAGCTTAGATGTAGCCTACAATGAGCAGTTCTTC | CASSLDVAYNEQFF
TRBJ2-7 | few | TRBV27 | TRBD1 | TGTGCCAGCAGTCTGACAGGGGCCGAGCAGTACTTC | CASSLTGAEQYF
TRBJ2-7 | NA | TRBV10-1 | NA | TGCGCCAGCAGCCCCAGCTTATCCTACGAGCAGTACTTC | CASSPSLSYEQYF
TRBJ2-5 | NA | TRBV4-3 | NA | TGCGCCAGCAGCCAACAGGGTTCCCAAGAGACCCAGTACTTC | CASSQQGSQETQYF
TRBJ2-2 | NA | TRBV6-5 | NA | TGTGCCAGCAGCTACGATCCGACCGGGGAGCTGTTTTTT | CASSYDPTGELFF
TRBJ1-3 | medium-sized | TRBV4-2 | NA | TGTGCCAGCAGAGGGACTCCAGGAAACACCATATATTTT | CASRGTPGNTIYF
TRBJ2-3 | NA | TRBV5-1 | NA | TGCGCCAGCAGCTTGGTAGGACAGATAACAGATACGCAGTATTTT | CASSLVGQITDTQYF
TRBJ2-4 | NA | TRBV2 | TRBD2 | TGTGCCAGCAGTGGAACTAGCGGGGGGGCAAACATTCAGTACTTC | CASSGTSGGANIQYF
TRBJ1-1 | NA | TRBV7-2 | NA | TGTGCCAGCAGTTACACAGGGCGTCACACTGAAGCTTTCTTT | CASSYTGRHTEAFF